Below are 5 T cell receptor beta chains sequenced from a single sample in a study of post-analysis software for immune sequencing data. TCR beta libraries were prepared from cDNA with unique molecular identifiers. TCRdb ran MiXCR on the PCR reads and lists one entry per CDR3 protein. The sample consists of 160,000 or so distinct CDR3 sequences, around 34% of them appearing once. The sample in question was blood, obtained after autologous hematopoietic stem cell transplantation. These receptor sequences come from a girl under 18 with multiple sclerosis.

This clonotype appeared many times. The rearrangement uses TRBV4-1 and TRBJ2-7; D unresolved. V lost 0 bases and J lost 4, with 10 bases in between. There are 14 residues in the CDR3. Germline loops: CDR1 MGHRA, CDR2 YSYEKL. The chain's CDR3 is CASSQDLVRYEQYF. For the CDR3, the DNA is TGCGCCAGCAGCCAAGATCTAGTCAGATACGAGCAGTACTTC.

This clonotype occurred once. This chain uses TRBV20-1 with TRBJ1-5, with a weak D call TRBD1 (6 bases). The CDR3 extends over 16 amino acids. Germline V lookup: CDR1 DFQATT, CDR2 SNEGSKA (reference sequence). V lost 5 bases and J lost 5, with 22 bases in between. The CDR3 region has the DNA TGCAGTGCTTTATACAGGGACGGGGCGCCGGATCAGCCCCAGCATTTT. Protein: CSALYRDGAPDQPQHF.

The chain has TRBV4-1 and TRBJ1-2; possible D gene TRBD1, 5 bases. V was trimmed by 0 bases and J by 5 bases, leaving 13 bases between them. Germline V CDR1 and CDR2: MGHRA, YSYEKL. The CDR3 has 15 amino acids. This CDR3 is CASSQDGANFYGYTF. In nucleotides, the CDR3 is TGCGCCAGCAGCCAAGACGGGGCCAACTTTTATGGCTACACCTTC.

This clonotype was seen a few times. The gene calls are TRBV7-2 and TRBJ2-2; no clear D gene. The V gene lost 3 bases and the J gene lost 3 bases, with 5 bases spanning the gap. CDR1 is SGHTA, CDR2 FQGNSA, per germline. CDR3 length equals 13 residues. The CDR3 coding sequence is TGTGCCAGCAGCTTTGACTACACCGGGGAGCTGTTTTTT. Amino acids: CASSFDYTGELFF. The complete variable domain, with remaining parts taken from reference TRBV7-2 and TRBJ2-2, reads GAGVSQSPSNKVTEKGKDVELRCDPISGHTALYWYRQSLGQGLEFLIYFQGNSAPDKSGLPSDRFSAERTGGSVSTLTIQRTQQEDSAVYLCASSFDYTGELFFGEGSRLTVL.

The chain employs TRBV7-2 and TRBJ2-3; 8 positions match TRBD2. CDR3 size: 15 residues. Trimming at V came to 5 bases and at J to 3 bases, leaving 7 bases not matched to a gene. CDR1 and CDR2 (germline): SGHTA, FQGNSA. CDR3 coding DNA: TGTGCCAGCAGCATGAACGGCGGGGGGACAGATACGCAGTATTTT. Translated: CASSMNGGGTDTQYF.